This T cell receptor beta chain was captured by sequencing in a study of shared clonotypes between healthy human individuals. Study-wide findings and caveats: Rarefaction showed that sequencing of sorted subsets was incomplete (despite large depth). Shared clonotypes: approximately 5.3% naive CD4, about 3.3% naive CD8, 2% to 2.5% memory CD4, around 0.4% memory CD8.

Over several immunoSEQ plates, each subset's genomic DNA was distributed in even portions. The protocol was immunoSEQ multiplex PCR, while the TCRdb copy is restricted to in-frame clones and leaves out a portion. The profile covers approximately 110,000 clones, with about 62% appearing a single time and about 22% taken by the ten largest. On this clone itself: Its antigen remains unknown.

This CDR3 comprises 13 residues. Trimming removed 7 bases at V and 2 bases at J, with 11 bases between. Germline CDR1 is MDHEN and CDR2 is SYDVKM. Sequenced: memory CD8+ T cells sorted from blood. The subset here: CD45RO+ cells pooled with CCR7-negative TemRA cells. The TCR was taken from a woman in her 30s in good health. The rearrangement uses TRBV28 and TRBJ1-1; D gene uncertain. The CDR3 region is CASILRSNTEAFF. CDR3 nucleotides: TGTGCCAGCATCCTTAGGTCTAACACTGAAGCTTTCTTT.